Presented here are 18 T cell receptor beta chains from one specimen sequenced in a study of cytomegalovirus exposure and HLA in healthy donors. This PCR relied on a set of 60 Vbeta primers and 13 Jbeta primers. The protocol was immunoSEQ multiplex PCR, while the TCRdb copy is restricted to in-frame clones and leaves out a portion. The table includes 200,000 or so clones, around 81% detected once. Sequenced material: PBMCs. The source of these receptors is a woman in her late teens or twenties in good health and CMV-seropositive.

The J gene is TRBJ2-2, the V gene TRBV28, with 11 nucleotides matching TRBD2. From germline, CDR1 is MDHEN and CDR2 SYDVKM. This CDR3 spans 15 amino acids. With V trimmed by 5 bases and J by 6 bases, 5 bases remained unmatched. The CDR3 protein is CASSGGTSGPGELFF. For the CDR3, the DNA is TGTGCCAGCAGTGGCGGGACTAGCGGACCCGGGGAGCTGTTTTTT.

This chain connects TRBV28 to TRBJ2-7; no clear D gene. The CDR3 spans 16 residues. Germline loops: CDR1 MDHEN, CDR2 SYDVKM. V was cut by 5 bases and J by 0 bases, with 17 bases left in between. The CDR3 is CASSTGMTPSSYEQYF. In DNA, the CDR3 is TGTGCCAGCAGTACTGGTATGACTCCTAGCTCCTACGAGCAGTACTTC.

The chain has TRBV5-1 and TRBJ1-2; possibly TRBD1 for D (6 bases). This CDR3 has 13 amino acids. The V gene's germline CDR1 is SGHRS and CDR2 YFSETQ. Trimming took off 4 bases at V and 4 bases at J, with 11 bases between the two ends. CDR3 in amino acids: CASSPDSFYGYTF. DNA of the CDR3: TGCGCCAGCAGCCCGGACAGCTTCTATGGCTACACCTTC.

Only one count was recorded for this clone. The V gene is TRBV28, the J gene TRBJ2-3, with D possibly matching TRBD2 (6 bases). The V end was cut by 1 base, the J end by 14 bases, with 22 bases between. Germline lookup yields CDR1 MDHEN and CDR2 SYDVKM. This CDR3 spans 15 amino acids. The CDR3 bases are TGTGCCAGCAGTTTATTACGGCAGACTACCGGGAGCCTGTATTTT. Its translation: CASSLLRQTTGSLYF.

The chain joins TRBV4-3 to TRBJ2-3; tentative D call: TRBD2 (5 bases). Deletions cut 2 bases from V and 8 bases from J, with 11 bases between. The length of the CDR3 is 13 residues. Per germline, CDR1 LGHNA and CDR2 YSLEER. CDR3 DNA: TGCGCCAGCAGCCAATCCAGCGGTGGTACGCAGTATTTT. Protein: CASSQSSGGTQYF.

Many counts were recorded for this clone. The chain carries TRBV2 and TRBJ1-1; tentatively, D is TRBD1 (5 bases). The CDR3 covers 12 residues. Trimming removed 5 bases at V and 6 bases at J, with 10 bases between. From germline, CDR1 is SNHLY and CDR2 FYNNEI. The CDR3 spells CASSYTGPEAFF. The DNA of the CDR3 is TGTGCCAGCAGTTATACAGGACCTGAAGCTTTCTTT.

This sequence joins TRBV5-1 and TRBJ1-6, with 8 bases matching TRBD1. The V gene end was trimmed by 5 bases and the J gene end by 9 bases; junction bases not matched to a gene: 4. CDR1 is SGHRS, CDR2 YFSETQ, per germline. This CDR3 has 13 amino acids. The CDR3 DNA reads as TGCGCCAGCAGTTTTACAGGGGGTTCACCCCTCCACTTT. Translating gives CASSFTGGSPLHF.

The chain employs TRBV5-1 and TRBJ2-3; 15 nucleotides line up with TRBD2. There are 17 residues in the CDR3. Germline V CDR1 and CDR2: SGHRS, YFSETQ. V lost 2 bases and J lost 5; bases outside the gene matches: 6. CDR3 protein: CASSFGLAGGPGDTQYF. In nucleotides, the CDR3 is TGCGCCAGCAGCTTCGGACTAGCGGGGGGGCCGGGAGATACGCAGTATTTT.

The CDR3 DNA reads as TGTGCCAGCAGCTCCGGGACAGGCTACGAGCAGTACTTC. It yields the protein CASSSGTGYEQYF. This chain connects TRBV7-9 to TRBJ2-5, with 8 bases identical to TRBD1. The closer fit of TRBJ2-7 to the DNA end suggests the J call may be wrong. This CDR3 has 13 residues. Germline V gives CDR1 SEHNR, CDR2 FQNEAQ (reference sequence).

The gene calls are TRBV5-1 and TRBJ1-3; D unresolved. Per the germline V gene, CDR1 is SGHRS and CDR2 is YFSETQ. This CDR3 has 16 residues. V was cut by 0 bases and J by 0 bases, with 10 bases left in between. The CDR3 loop reads CASSLGGSNSGNTIYF. DNA for the CDR3: TGCGCCAGCAGCTTGGGAGGTTCTAACTCTGGAAACACCATATATTTT.

The chain employs TRBV5-8 and TRBJ1-2, with 9 nucleotides matching TRBD1. This CDR3 contains 14 residues. CDR1 and CDR2 from the germline V gene are SGHTS and YDEGEE. The ends lost 4 bases at V and 8 bases at J; junction bases unmatched: 9. The CDR3 sequence: CASSLYRTGDGYTF. CDR3 DNA: TGTGCCAGCAGCCTATACCGGACAGGGGACGGCTACACCTTC.

A single count supports this clone. The chain combines TRBV7-9 with TRBJ1-1; 11 nucleotides agree with TRBD1. The junction had 2 bases not matched to a gene; V was cut back by 4 bases and J by 4 bases. The length of the CDR3 is 14 residues. Germline CDR1 and CDR2: SEHNR and FQNEAQ (reference sequence). DNA for the CDR3: TGTGCCAGCAGCTGGACAGGGGGCATCACTGAAGCTTTCTTT. It yields the protein CASSWTGGITEAFF.

The chain couples TRBV9 to TRBJ2-2; TRBD2 matches 7 bases. The CDR3 covers 17 residues. Trimming at V came to 3 bases and at J to 1 base, leaving 9 bases not matched to a gene. Germline CDR1 reads SGDLS; CDR2 reads YYNGEE. CDR3 sequence: CASSGGHRGENTGELFF. The CDR3 DNA sequence: TGTGCCAGCAGCGGAGGCCACCGGGGGGAGAACACCGGGGAGCTGTTTTTT.

The V call is TRBV30, the J call TRBJ1-2, with D unclear. Per the germline V gene, CDR1 is GTSNPN and CDR2 is SVGIG (reference sequence). V dropped 3 bases and J dropped 8 bases, with 19 bases sitting between them. The CDR3 is 14 residues long. The CDR3 loop is CAWSEAPVKSGYTF. The CDR3 DNA sequence: TGTGCCTGGAGCGAGGCCCCGGTGAAGAGCGGCTACACCTTC.

V usage is TRBV30 and J usage is TRBJ1-6, with D perhaps matching TRBD1 (5 bases). Germline V CDR1 and CDR2: GTSNPN, SVGIG (reference sequence). This CDR3 is built from 14 residues. V lost 4 bases and J 8 bases, leaving 15 bases between the germline ends. This CDR3 reads CAWKKRGAHSPLHF. In DNA form, the CDR3 reads TGTGCCTGGAAGAAAAGGGGTGCCCATTCACCCCTCCACTTT. The whole variable domain, filled in from reference TRBV30 and TRBJ1-6, reads SQTIHQWPATLVQPVGSPLSLECTVEGTSNPNLYWYRQAAGRGLQLLFYSVGIGQISSEVPQNLSASRPQDRQFILSSKKLLLSDSGFYLCAWKKRGAHSPLHFGNGTRLTVT.

The V gene is TRBV27, the J gene TRBJ2-1; 14 positions agree with TRBD2. Trimming removed 3 bases from V and 10 bases from J; junction bases left unmatched: 5. The CDR3 contains 15 residues. The germline V gene has CDR1 MNHEY and CDR2 SMNVEV (reference sequence). The CDR3 spells CASSLGLAGVGEQFF. For the CDR3, the DNA is TGTGCCAGCAGTTTGGGACTAGCGGGGGTAGGGGAGCAGTTCTTC.

The chain carries TRBV19 and TRBJ2-7, with TRBD2 matching 9 bases. Trimming took 4 bases from V and 7 from J; bases not matched to a gene: 5. CDR3 length: 13 amino acids. Per germline, CDR1 LNHDA and CDR2 SQIVND (reference sequence). The CDR3, as DNA: TGTGCCAGTAGTAGCGGGGGGGCGGGGGAGCAGTACTTC. Its translation: CASSSGGAGEQYF.

The chain is built from TRBV5-4 and TRBJ2-5; the match to TRBD1 covers 8 bases. CDR1 and CDR2 from the germline V gene are SGHNT and YYREEE (reference sequence). Trimming cost V 4 bases and J 9 bases; bases outside gene matches: 5. The length of the CDR3 is 12 residues. DNA for the CDR3: TGTGCCAGCAGCGTGGACAGGGTGGCCCAGTACTTC. Its translation is CASSVDRVAQYF.